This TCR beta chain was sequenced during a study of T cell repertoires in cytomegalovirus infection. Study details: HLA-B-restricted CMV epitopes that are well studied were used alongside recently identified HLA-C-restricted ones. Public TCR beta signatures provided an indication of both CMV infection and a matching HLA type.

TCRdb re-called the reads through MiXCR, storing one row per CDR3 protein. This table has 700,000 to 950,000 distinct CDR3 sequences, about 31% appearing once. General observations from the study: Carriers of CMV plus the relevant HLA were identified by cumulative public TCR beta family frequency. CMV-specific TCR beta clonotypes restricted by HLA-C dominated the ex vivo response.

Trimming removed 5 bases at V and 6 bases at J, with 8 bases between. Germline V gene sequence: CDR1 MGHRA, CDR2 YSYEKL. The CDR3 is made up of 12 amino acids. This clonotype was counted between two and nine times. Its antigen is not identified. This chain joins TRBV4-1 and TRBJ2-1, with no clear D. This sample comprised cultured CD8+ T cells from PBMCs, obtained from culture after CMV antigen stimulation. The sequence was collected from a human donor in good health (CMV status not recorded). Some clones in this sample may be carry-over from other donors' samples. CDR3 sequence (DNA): TGCGCCAGCAGCGCCACCGGCAATGAGCAGTTCTTC. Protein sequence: CASSATGNEQFF.